These 25 T cell receptor beta chains came from one sample sequenced in a study of blood T cell repertoires in COVID-19. Sequencing used immunoSEQ multiplex PCR; TCRdb keeps in-frame clones, though not all of them. The table has 45,000 to 65,000 clones, approximately 88% seen once. The specimen was peripheral blood. All receptors derive from a human donor in a cohort sampled during active COVID-19.

V is TRBV29-1 and J is TRBJ2-2; no reliable D call. The V end lost 7 bases, the J end lost 0 bases, and 9 bases lay between the germline ends. CDR3 length equals 13 residues. The germline V gene encodes CDR1 SQVTM and CDR2 ANQGSEA. The CDR3 DNA sequence: TGCAGCGGGGGTACTACGAACACCGGGGAGCTGTTTTTT. Its protein is CSGGTTNTGELFF.

The V gene is TRBV18, the J gene TRBJ2-5; TRBD2 might be the D (6 bases). This CDR3 contains 16 residues. V was pared by 0 bases and J by 4 bases, with 15 bases between. Germline V lookup: CDR1 KGHSH, CDR2 LQKENI. The CDR3 nucleotides are TGTGCCAGCTCACCACCCCAGCGGGTTGATTCAGAGACCCAGTACTTC. Translating it yields CASSPPQRVDSETQYF. Supplemented by reference TRBV18 and TRBJ2-5, the full variable domain reads NAGVMQNPRHLVRRRGQEARLRCSPMKGHSHVYWYRQLPEEGLKFMVYLQKENIIDESGMPKERFSAEFPKEGPSILRIQQVVRGDSAAYFCASSPPQRVDSETQYFGPGTRLLVL.

The chain carries TRBV5-1 and TRBJ2-5; a possible D gene is TRBD2 (5 bases). The V gene's germline CDR1 is SGHRS and CDR2 YFSETQ. There are 11 residues in the CDR3. The ends were cut back, 6 bases at V and 4 bases at J, with 7 bases in the middle. As DNA, the CDR3 is TGCGCCAGCACGGCGGGAGAGACCCAGTACTTC. Its protein product is CASTAGETQYF.

The rearrangement joins TRBV7-2 to TRBJ2-1; 9 nucleotides align to TRBD1. This CDR3 is built from 16 residues. V dropped 3 bases and J dropped 7; count of bases not matched to a gene: 10. CDR1 SGHTA and CDR2 FQGNSA come from the germline V gene. CDR3 sequence reads: CASSFPGTGLRNEQFF. The CDR3 DNA sequence: TGTGCCAGCAGCTTTCCCGGGACAGGGCTACGGAATGAGCAGTTCTTC.

The rearrangement links TRBV3-1 (or the pseudogene TRBV3-2) to TRBJ1-2; D unclear. Germline V gene sequence: CDR1 LGHDT, CDR2 YNNKEL (reference sequence). V dropped 1 base and J dropped 6 bases, with 18 bases sitting between them. The CDR3 runs to 16 residues. As DNA, the CDR3 is TGTGCCAGCAGCCAAGTCGCCTCGGGAGCCGGGCATGGCTACACCTTC. It codes for CASSQVASGAGHGYTF.

The chain carries TRBV9 and TRBJ1-2; maybe TRBD1 (6 bases). CDR3 length equals 14 residues. Deletions cut 1 base from V and 4 bases from J, with 11 bases between. Looked up from germline, CDR1 is SGDLS and CDR2 is YYNGEE. The CDR3 reads CASSVNRDGYGYTF. CDR3 coding DNA: TGTGCCAGCAGCGTAAACAGGGACGGCTATGGCTACACCTTC.

This clone is a singleton in its sample. The chain has TRBV19 and TRBJ2-6; 7 bases align to TRBD1. CDR3 length: 17 amino acids. Unmatched junction bases numbered 6, after V lost 4 bases and J lost 0 bases. Germline V gene lookup returns CDR1 LNHDA and CDR2 SQIVND (reference sequence). The CDR3 sequence is CASSRTGLSSGANVLTF. The CDR3 DNA is TGTGCCAGTAGTAGGACAGGCCTCTCCTCTGGGGCCAACGTCCTGACTTTC.

The chain joins TRBV13 to TRBJ1-1; 7 bases line up with TRBD1. With 5 bases clipped from V and 1 base from J, the junction kept 13 bases outside the gene matches. Germline assignment: CDR1 PRHDT and CDR2 FYEKMQ (reference sequence). CDR3 length equals 17 residues. The CDR3 nucleotides read TGTGCCAGCAGCCCCCAGGGGACAGTGGGGGCGAACACTGAAGCTTTCTTT. Translating it yields CASSPQGTVGANTEAFF.

This clone appeared a few times. The V call is TRBV6-2 or TRBV6-3, the J call TRBJ1-6, with D possibly matching TRBD1 (5 bases). The CDR3 length is 16 residues. Germline-derived CDR1 and CDR2 are MNHEY and SVGEGT. V gave up 6 bases and J gave up 5 bases, with 17 bases separating them. CDR3 loop: CASSSSARGNNSPLHF. In nucleotides, the CDR3 is TGTGCCAGCAGCTCCTCTGCCCGGGGGAATAATTCACCCCTCCACTTT.

The genes are TRBV30 and TRBJ2-1; tentative D call: TRBD1 (6 bases). Trimming removed 2 bases at V and 9 bases at J, with 11 bases between. The CDR3 totals 12 residues. The germline V gene has CDR1 GTSNPN and CDR2 SVGIG (reference sequence). CDR3 loop: CAWSPTGIEQFF. CDR3 coding DNA: TGTGCCTGGAGTCCCACAGGGATTGAGCAGTTCTTC.

The chain couples TRBV19 to TRBJ1-2; D perhaps matches TRBD1 (6 bases). CDR1 LNHDA and CDR2 SQIVND come from the germline V gene (reference sequence). This CDR3 region has 15 residues. The V end was cut by 3 bases, the J end by 5 bases, with 16 bases between. The CDR3 region is CASSMIQGLGYGYTF. The CDR3 DNA sequence: TGTGCCAGTAGTATGATACAGGGCTTAGGGTATGGCTACACCTTC.

This clone was detected a few times. The V call is TRBV7-2, the J call TRBJ2-5; a possible D gene is TRBD2 (6 bases). Between the trimmed V and J ends, which lost 4 bases and 4 bases, there was a span of 13 bases. The V gene's germline CDR1 is SGHTA and CDR2 FQGNSA. The length of the CDR3 is 14 residues. The CDR3 is CASSSHQGGETQYF. CDR3 DNA: TGTGCCAGCAGCTCCCACCAGGGAGGAGAGACCCAGTACTTC.

J is TRBJ2-1 and V is TRBV7-9; 12 positions agree with TRBD1. The CDR3 is 15 amino acids. After removal of 5 bases from V and 8 bases from J, the junction contained 7 bases not matched to a gene. Germline CDR1 is SEHNR and CDR2 is FQNEAQ (reference sequence). In DNA, the CDR3 is TGTGCCAGCAGCGGGGGACAGGGGGCTTCGGATGAGCAGTTCTTC. It is translated as CASSGGQGASDEQFF.

This chain connects TRBV5-1 to TRBJ2-1, with TRBD2 matching 8 bases. Unmatched junction bases numbered 3, after V lost 0 bases and J lost 4 bases. Germline-derived CDR1 and CDR2 are SGHRS and YFSETQ. This CDR3 is built from 15 residues. The CDR3 loop is CASSLGRGAYNEQFF. The CDR3 nucleotides read TGCGCCAGCAGCTTGGGGCGGGGGGCTTACAATGAGCAGTTCTTC.

The chain combines TRBV6-6 with TRBJ1-4; 8 bases agree with TRBD1. With V trimmed by 8 bases and J by 6 bases, 8 bases remained unmatched. The CDR3 is 14 amino acids. From germline, CDR1 is MNHNY and CDR2 SVGAGI (reference sequence). The DNA for the CDR3 is TGTGCCAGCGGAGACAGGGGATGGGATGAAAAACTGTTTTTT. This gives the protein CASGDRGWDEKLFF.

This clone was observed a few times. This chain connects TRBV6-5 to TRBJ2-7; no definite D call. The CDR3 runs to 12 residues. Looked up from germline, CDR1 is MNHEY and CDR2 is SVGAGI. Between the trimmed V and J ends, which lost 8 bases and 3 bases, there was a span of 11 bases. This CDR3 reads CASRSRNYEQYF. In DNA, the CDR3 is TGTGCCAGCCGGTCCAGGAACTACGAGCAGTACTTC.

The chain combines TRBV11-3 with TRBJ2-2; TRBD2 aligns across 15 bases. There are 17 residues in the CDR3. V was pared by 4 bases and J by 6 bases, with 6 bases of the junction left unmatched. Germline V lookup: CDR1 SGHNT, CDR2 YENEEA. The CDR3 nucleotides read TGTGCCAGCAGCTATGGAGGACTAGCGGGGGGGCCCGGGGAGCTGTTTTTT. Translating gives CASSYGGLAGGPGELFF.

The rearrangement uses TRBV19 and TRBJ1-1; TRBD1 might be the D (5 bases). Looked up from germline, CDR1 is LNHDA and CDR2 is SQIVND (reference sequence). V dropped 5 bases and J dropped 1 base, with 11 bases sitting between them. The CDR3 is made up of 14 amino acids. The CDR3 coding sequence is TGTGCCAGTAGTGATCGGGGGAGGAACACTGAAGCTTTCTTT. Protein product: CASSDRGRNTEAFF.

V gene TRBV27 combines with J gene TRBJ1-2; 7 bases fit TRBD1. This CDR3 has 12 amino acids. Germline V gene data show CDR1 as MNHEY and CDR2 as SMNVEV (reference sequence). The trim removed 4 bases at V and 8 bases at J, leaving 4 bases unmatched. The CDR3 nucleotides read TGTGCCAGCAGTTCAGACAGGGCGGGCTACACCTTC. Translated, it gives CASSSDRAGYTF.

This chain connects TRBV18 to TRBJ2-3; the D is unclear. Germline CDR1 is KGHSH and CDR2 is LQKENI. The length of the CDR3 is 12 residues. V lost 5 bases and J 8 bases, leaving 11 bases between the germline ends. The CDR3 coding sequence is TGTGCCAGCTCATCTTGGGCCGTTACGCAGTATTTT. Its protein product is CASSSWAVTQYF.

V is TRBV25-1 and J is TRBJ2-1, with a possible D match to TRBD1 (6 bases). This CDR3 is 17 amino acids long. V lost 1 base and J 3 bases, leaving 16 bases between the germline ends. The germline V gene has CDR1 MGHDK and CDR2 SYGVNS. The CDR3 reads CASSESAPGEIYNEQFF. DNA of the CDR3: TGTGCCAGCAGTGAATCTGCCCCAGGGGAAATCTACAATGAGCAGTTCTTC.

The J gene is TRBJ1-1, the V gene TRBV7-9; D is unclear. The CDR3 totals 13 residues. Trimming cost V 4 bases and J 1 base, with 7 bases left between them. Germline V gene sequence: CDR1 SEHNR, CDR2 FQNEAQ (reference sequence). CDR3: CASSYTANTEAFF. In DNA form, the CDR3 reads TGTGCCAGCAGCTATACAGCGAACACTGAAGCTTTCTTT. Filled out from reference TRBV7-9 and TRBJ1-1, the complete variable domain reads DTGVSQNPRHKITKRGQNVTFRCDPISEHNRLYWYRQTLGQGPEFLTYFQNEAQLEKSRLLSDRFSAERPKGSFSTLEIQRTEQGDSAMYLCASSYTANTEAFFGQGTRLTVV.

This clone was detected once. The junction shows a germline mismatch at one end, possibly a read error. The J gene is TRBJ2-3, the V gene TRBV7-7, with a tentative D call TRBD2 (6 bases). This CDR3 is 17 amino acids long. Germline assignment: CDR1 SSHAT and CDR2 FNYEAQ (reference sequence). The CDR3, as DNA: TGTGCTAGCAGCTTTGGGCGGGGAGAGAGGGCCACAGATACGCAGTATTTT. Its protein is CASSFGRGERATDTQYF.

This sequence joins TRBV15 and TRBJ2-1; 10 positions agree with TRBD2. The CDR3 is 16 amino acids. After removal of 3 bases from V and 0 bases from J, the junction contained 2 bases not matched to a gene. Germline values: CDR1 LNHNV, CDR2 YYDKDF (reference sequence). Here the CDR3 DNA reads TGTGCCACCAGCAGGAGCGGGGGGGCCTCCTACAATGAGCAGTTCTTC. As protein: CATSRSGGASYNEQFF.

This chain connects TRBV4-3 to TRBJ2-1; 7 nucleotides line up with TRBD1. V dropped 3 bases and J dropped 3; count of bases not matched to a gene: 14. CDR3 length: 18 residues. CDR1 is LGHNA, CDR2 YSLEER, per germline. CDR3 bases: TGCGCCAGCAGCCAGGGTTCATCCAGGGGGTTCCACTACAATGAGCAGTTCTTC. This gives the protein CASSQGSSRGFHYNEQFF.